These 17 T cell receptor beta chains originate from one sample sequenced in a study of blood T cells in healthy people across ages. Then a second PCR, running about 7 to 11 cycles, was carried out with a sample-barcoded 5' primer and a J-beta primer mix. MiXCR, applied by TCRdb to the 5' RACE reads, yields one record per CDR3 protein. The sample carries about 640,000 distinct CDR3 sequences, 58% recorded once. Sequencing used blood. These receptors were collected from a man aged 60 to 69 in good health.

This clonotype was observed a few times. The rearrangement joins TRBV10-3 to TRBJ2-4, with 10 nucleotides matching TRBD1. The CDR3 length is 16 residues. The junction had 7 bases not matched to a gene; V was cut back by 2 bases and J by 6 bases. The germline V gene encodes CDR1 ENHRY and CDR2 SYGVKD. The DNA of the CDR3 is TGTGCCATCAGTGAGCCTGGACAGGGGGTGGGAAACATTCAGTACTTC. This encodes CAISEPGQGVGNIQYF.

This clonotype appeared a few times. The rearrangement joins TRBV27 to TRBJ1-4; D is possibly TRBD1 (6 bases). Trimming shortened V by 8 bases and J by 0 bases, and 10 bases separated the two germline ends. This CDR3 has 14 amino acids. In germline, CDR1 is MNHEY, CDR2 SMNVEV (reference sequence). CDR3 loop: CASRGAATNEKLFF. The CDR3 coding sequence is TGTGCCAGCCGGGGGGCAGCAACTAATGAAAAACTGTTTTTT.

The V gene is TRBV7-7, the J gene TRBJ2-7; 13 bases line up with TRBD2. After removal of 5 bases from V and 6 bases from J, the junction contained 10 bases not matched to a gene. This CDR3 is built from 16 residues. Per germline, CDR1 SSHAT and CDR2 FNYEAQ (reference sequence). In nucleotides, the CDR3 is TGTGCCAGCAGCCCACTAGCGGGGGGGTCTCTCTCCGAGCAGTACTTC. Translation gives CASSPLAGGSLSEQYF.

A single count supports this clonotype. CDR3 in amino acids: CASGAATSGMDTQYF. CDR3 nucleotide sequence: TGTGCCAGCGGAGCGGCTACCTCTGGGATGGATACGCAGTATTTT. The V gene is TRBV6-6, the J gene TRBJ2-3; maybe TRBD2 (5 bases). V lost 8 bases and J lost 6, with 21 bases in between. The germline gives CDR1 MNHNY, CDR2 SVGAGI (reference sequence). The CDR3 totals 15 residues.

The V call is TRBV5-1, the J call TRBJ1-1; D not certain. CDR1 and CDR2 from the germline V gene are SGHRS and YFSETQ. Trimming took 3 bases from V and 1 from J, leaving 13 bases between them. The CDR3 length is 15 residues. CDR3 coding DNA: TGCGCCAGCAGCTGGGGAGCCGCCGGGAACACTGAAGCTTTCTTT. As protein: CASSWGAAGNTEAFF.

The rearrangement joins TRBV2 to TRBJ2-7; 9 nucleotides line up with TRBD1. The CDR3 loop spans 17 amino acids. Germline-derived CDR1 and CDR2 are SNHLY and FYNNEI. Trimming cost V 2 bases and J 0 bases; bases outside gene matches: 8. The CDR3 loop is CASSERGTGLSSYEQYF. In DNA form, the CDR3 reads TGTGCCAGCAGTGAACGAGGGACAGGGTTAAGCTCCTACGAGCAGTACTTC.

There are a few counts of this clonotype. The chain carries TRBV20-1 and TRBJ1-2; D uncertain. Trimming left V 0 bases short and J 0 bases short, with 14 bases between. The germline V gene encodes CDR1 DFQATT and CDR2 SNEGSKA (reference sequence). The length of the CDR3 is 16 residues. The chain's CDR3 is CSARDPQRQANYGYTF. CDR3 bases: TGCAGTGCTAGAGACCCCCAGCGGCAAGCTAACTATGGCTACACCTTC.

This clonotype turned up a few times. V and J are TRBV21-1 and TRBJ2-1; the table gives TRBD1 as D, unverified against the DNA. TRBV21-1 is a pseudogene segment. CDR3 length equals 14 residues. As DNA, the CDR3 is TGTGCCAGCAGCACTCGGCCCCAGGAGGATGAGCAGTTCTTC. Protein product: CASSTRPQEDEQFF.

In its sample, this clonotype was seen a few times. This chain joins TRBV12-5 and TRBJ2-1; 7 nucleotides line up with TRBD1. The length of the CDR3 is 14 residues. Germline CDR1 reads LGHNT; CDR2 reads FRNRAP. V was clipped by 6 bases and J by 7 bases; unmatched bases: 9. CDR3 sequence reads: CASGPGTVVNEQFF. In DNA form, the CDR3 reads TGTGCTAGTGGCCCCGGGACAGTGGTAAATGAGCAGTTCTTC.

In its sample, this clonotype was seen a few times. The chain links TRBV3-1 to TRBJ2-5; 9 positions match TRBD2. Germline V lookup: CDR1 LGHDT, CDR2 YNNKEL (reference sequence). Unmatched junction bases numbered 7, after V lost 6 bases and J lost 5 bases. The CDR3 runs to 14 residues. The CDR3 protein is CASSPTGTSETQYF. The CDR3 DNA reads TGTGCCAGCAGTCCCACCGGGACTAGCGAGACCCAGTACTTC.

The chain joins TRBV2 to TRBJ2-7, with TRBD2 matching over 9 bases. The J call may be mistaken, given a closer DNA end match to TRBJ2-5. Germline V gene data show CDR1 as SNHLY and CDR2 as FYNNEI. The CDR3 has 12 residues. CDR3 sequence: CASAGGQETQYF. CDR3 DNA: TGTGCCAGCGCGGGGGGGCAAGAGACCCAGTACTTC.

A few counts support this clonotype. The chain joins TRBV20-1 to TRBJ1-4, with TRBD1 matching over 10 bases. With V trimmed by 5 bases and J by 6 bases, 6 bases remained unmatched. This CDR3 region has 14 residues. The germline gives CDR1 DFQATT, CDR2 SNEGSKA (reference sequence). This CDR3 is CSARLGTGDEKLFF. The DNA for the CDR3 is TGCAGTGCTCGATTGGGGACAGGGGATGAAAAACTGTTTTTT.

In DNA, the CDR3 is TGTGCCAGCAGTGCCGAGCCCCGCAATGAGCAGTTCTTC. Protein sequence: CASSAEPRNEQFF. V usage is TRBV6-5 and J usage is TRBJ2-1, with D uncertain. V was pared by 5 bases and J by 6 bases, with 11 bases between. Per the germline V gene, CDR1 is MNHEY and CDR2 is SVGAGI. The CDR3 extends over 13 amino acids.

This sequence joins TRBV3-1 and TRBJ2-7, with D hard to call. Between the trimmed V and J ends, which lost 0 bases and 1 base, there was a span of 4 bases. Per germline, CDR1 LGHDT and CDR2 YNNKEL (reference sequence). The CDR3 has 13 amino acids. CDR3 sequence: CASSQERSYEQYF. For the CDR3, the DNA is TGTGCCAGCAGCCAAGAGCGGTCCTACGAGCAGTACTTC.

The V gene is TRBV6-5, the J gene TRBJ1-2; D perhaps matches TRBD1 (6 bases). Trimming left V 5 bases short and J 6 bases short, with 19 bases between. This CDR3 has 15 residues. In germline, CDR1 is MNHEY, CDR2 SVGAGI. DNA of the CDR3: TGTGCCAGCAGTCCGGGTGGGACAACCCATCATGGCTACACCTTC. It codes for CASSPGGTTHHGYTF.

In nucleotides, the CDR3 is TGTGCCAGCAGCTTAACAGGGGGTGTCGAGCAGTACTTC. Translation gives CASSLTGGVEQYF. This chain links TRBV7-2 with TRBJ2-7, with TRBD1 identical over 8 bases. J lost 6 bases, V lost 2 bases, and 3 bases had no gene match. This CDR3 has 13 amino acids. Germline CDR1 is SGHTA and CDR2 is FQGNSA.

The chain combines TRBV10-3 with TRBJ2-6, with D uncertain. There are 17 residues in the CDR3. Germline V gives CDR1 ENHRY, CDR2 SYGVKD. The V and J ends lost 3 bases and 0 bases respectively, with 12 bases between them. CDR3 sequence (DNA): TGTGCCATCAGTGAATTGGGGTCCCGCTCTGGGGCCAACGTCCTGACTTTC. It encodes CAISELGSRSGANVLTF.